The clone carrying this T cell receptor (beta chain) appeared many times. The antigen remains unidentified. The CDR3 regions of TCR beta were amplified from RNA transcripts. The HTBI primer set served for first-round RT-PCR of the TCR CDR3. Each CDR3 protein gets one entry after TCRdb re-called the multiplex PCR reads with MiXCR. The table records approximately 200,000 distinct CDR3 sequences, about 16% of them present only once. The source of the sample is a study of T cells in Graves' hyperthyroidism and ophthalmopathy. Whole-study context: Peripheral blood was taken when the disease was first diagnosed, before any treatment began. The study's findings and limits: Ophthalmopathy got predicted by the model a median approximately 6.3 months before its onset.

The length of the CDR3 is 14 residues. The V end lost 5 bases, the J end lost 7 bases, and 15 bases lay between the germline ends. Looked up from germline, CDR1 is MDHEN and CDR2 is SYDVKM. The sequence was obtained from a man aged 35-49 years with Graves' hyperthyroidism. The chain uses TRBV28 and TRBJ1-5, with a weak D call TRBD1 (5 bases). The material sequenced was blood. CDR3 loop: CASSRGRNIQPQHF. The CDR3, as DNA: TGTGCCAGCAGTAGGGGCCGAAACATCCAGCCCCAGCATTTT.